This entry lists 17 T cell receptor beta chains sequenced from one sample in a study of blood T cell repertoires in COVID-19. Assay used: immunoSEQ multiplex PCR; TCRdb lists only in-frame clones, some missing. This table has about 190,000 clones, about four fifths appearing once. Sequencing input: peripheral blood. The receptor source for this set is a woman aged 40 to 55 with acute or convalescent COVID-19.

The table lists this clone with a count of one. V gene TRBV28 combines with J gene TRBJ2-3; TRBD1 aligns across 9 bases. The CDR3 is 14 amino acids. Germline-derived CDR1 and CDR2 are MDHEN and SYDVKM. V shed 5 bases, J shed 3 bases, and the junction held 3 bases outside the gene matches. CDR3 sequence: CASSPGQGTDTQYF. CDR3 DNA: TGTGCCAGCAGTCCGGGACAGGGTACAGATACGCAGTATTTT.

The V gene is TRBV7-9, the J gene TRBJ1-1; TRBD1 is a possible D gene (6 bases). Germline assignment: CDR1 SEHNR and CDR2 FQNEAQ (reference sequence). V lost 5 bases and J 1 base, leaving 14 bases between the germline ends. This CDR3 is 15 amino acids long. Here the CDR3 DNA reads TGTGCCAGCAGCCCAGCGGTGACAGGGAACACTGAAGCTTTCTTT. Amino acids: CASSPAVTGNTEAFF.

This sequence joins TRBV13 and TRBJ1-2, with D tentatively TRBD1 (6 bases). The germline V and J ends were trimmed by 3 bases and 0 bases, with 11 bases remaining between them. The CDR3 is made up of 15 amino acids. Germline V CDR1 and CDR2: PRHDT, FYEKMQ (reference sequence). The DNA for the CDR3 is TGTGCCAGCAGCTTGTACAGGACAGCTAACTATGGCTACACCTTC. This translates into CASSLYRTANYGYTF.

The rearrangement links TRBV7-9 to TRBJ1-5; TRBD1 is a possible D gene (5 bases). This CDR3 region has 13 residues. Germline assignment: CDR1 SEHNR and CDR2 FQNEAQ (reference sequence). With 5 bases removed from V and 7 bases from J, the gap between germline ends came to 12 bases. The CDR3 protein is CASSDGGSQPQHF. The CDR3 DNA sequence: TGTGCCAGCAGCGATGGGGGGTCGCAGCCCCAGCATTTT.

The V gene is TRBV21-1, the J gene TRBJ1-4. TRBV21-1 is a pseudogene locus. The CDR3 is made up of 15 amino acids. This CDR3 is CASSKWRRQNEKLFF. In nucleotides, the CDR3 is TGTGCCAGCAGCAAGTGGCGGCGCCAGAATGAAAAACTGTTTTTT.

This clone was detected once. CDR3 DNA sequence: TGTGCCAGCAGCCTCCGGGAGGGATCGTACGAGCAGTACTTC. Translation gives CASSLREGSYEQYF. The V call is TRBV3-1 (or the pseudogene TRBV3-2), the J call TRBJ2-7, with TRBD2 matching 8 bases. Germline CDR1 reads LGHDT; CDR2 reads YNNKEL (reference sequence). This CDR3 spans 14 amino acids. J was trimmed by 4 bases and V by 4 bases; bases with no gene match: 6.

This clone was recorded once. The chain carries TRBV12-3 or TRBV12-4 and TRBJ1-1, with D perhaps TRBD1 (5 bases). Trimming shortened V by 3 bases and J by 11 bases, and 10 bases separated the two germline ends. This CDR3 has 11 residues. The CDR3 here is CASSFRGVAFF. The DNA of the CDR3 is TGTGCCAGCAGTTTCCGGGGGGTGGCTTTCTTT.

The chain couples TRBV2 to TRBJ1-1; D might be TRBD1 (6 bases). V was pared by 6 bases and J by 0 bases, with 11 bases between. Germline CDR1 is SNHLY and CDR2 is FYNNEI. This CDR3 is 14 amino acids long. CDR3 protein: CASRGGQVNTEAFF. The CDR3 nucleotides read TGTGCCAGCAGGGGGGGGCAGGTGAACACTGAAGCTTTCTTT.

The chain combines TRBV28 with TRBJ2-7; D call uncertain. In germline, CDR1 is MDHEN, CDR2 SYDVKM. CDR3 length: 11 amino acids. V lost 5 bases and J lost 3, with 5 bases in between. The DNA of the CDR3 is TGTGCCAGCAGTCCCTTCTACGAGCAGTACTTC. Its translation: CASSPFYEQYF.

This clone was recorded once. This sequence joins TRBV5-1 and TRBJ2-2; perhaps TRBD1 as D (6 bases). Trimming shortened V by 3 bases and J by 6 bases, and 9 bases separated the two germline ends. CDR1 is SGHRS and CDR2 is YFSETQ in the germline V gene. CDR3 size: 13 residues. CDR3 in DNA: TGCGCCAGCAGCTCCCAGGGGTCCGGGGAGCTGTTTTTT. This codes for CASSSQGSGELFF. Filled out from reference TRBV5-1 and TRBJ2-2, the complete variable domain reads KAGVTQTPRYLIKTRGQQVTLSCSPISGHRSVSWYQQTPGQGLQFLFEYFSETQRNKGNFPGRFSGRQFSNSRSEMNVSTLELGDSALYLCASSSQGSGELFFGEGSRLTVL.

This chain joins TRBV19 and TRBJ2-7; a possible D gene is TRBD1 (5 bases). Deletions cut 5 bases from V and 2 bases from J, with 13 bases between. Germline CDR1 and CDR2: LNHDA and SQIVND (reference sequence). The CDR3 extends over 14 amino acids. In DNA, the CDR3 is TGTGCCAGTAGTCCCCGGACAAGCACCTACGAGCAGTACTTC. Amino acids: CASSPRTSTYEQYF.

The chain is built from TRBV5-1 and TRBJ2-1, with D possibly matching TRBD2 (6 bases). Germline V CDR1 and CDR2: SGHRS, YFSETQ. Trimming left V 1 base short and J 0 bases short, with 17 bases between. This CDR3 spans 18 amino acids. CDR3 coding DNA: TGCGCCAGCAGCTTGTACCCTATAGCGGAGGGCTCCTACAATGAGCAGTTCTTC. Residues: CASSLYPIAEGSYNEQFF.

V is TRBV11-2 and J is TRBJ2-5; 10 nucleotides agree with TRBD1. The CDR3 is 15 residues long. CDR1 SGHAT and CDR2 FQNNGV come from the germline V gene. Losses at the gene ends were 5 bases for V and 5 bases for J; bases not matched to a gene: 8. CDR3 sequence (DNA): TGTGCCAGCAGCAGCAGGACAGGGGGGAGGGAGACCCAGTACTTC. This translates into CASSSRTGGRETQYF.

The chain recombines TRBV7-2 with TRBJ2-5, with TRBD1 matching 9 bases. Per germline, CDR1 SGHTA and CDR2 FQGNSA. V was clipped by 1 base and J by 5 bases; unmatched bases: 5. There are 15 residues in the CDR3. The CDR3 DNA reads TGTGCCAGCAGCTTAGGGACAGGGGAATGGGAGACCCAGTACTTC. Amino acids: CASSLGTGEWETQYF.

The chain has TRBV11-2 and TRBJ2-1, with no clear D. Per the germline V gene, CDR1 is SGHAT and CDR2 is FQNNGV. V was clipped by 2 bases and J by 9 bases, with 11 bases between them. The CDR3 runs to 13 residues. The CDR3 DNA is TGTGCCAGCAGCTTAACCCTAGATATTGAGCAGTTCTTC. The encoded protein is CASSLTLDIEQFF.

The chain couples TRBV5-1 to TRBJ2-2; D ambiguous. Germline V gives CDR1 SGHRS, CDR2 YFSETQ. There are 13 residues in the CDR3. Trimming pared 4 bases from V and 2 bases from J, leaving 6 bases between. The CDR3 reads CASSTVNTGELFF. The CDR3 DNA reads TGCGCCAGCAGCACTGTTAACACCGGGGAGCTGTTTTTT.

The V call is TRBV27, the J call TRBJ2-7, with 8 positions matching TRBD1. The germline CDR1 and CDR2 sequences are MNHEY and SMNVEV (reference sequence). Trimming removed 4 bases from V and 2 bases from J; junction bases left unmatched: 4. This CDR3 has 14 residues. CDR3 in DNA: TGTGCCAGCAGTTCGTCAGGGGGCACCTACGAGCAGTACTTC. As protein: CASSSSGGTYEQYF.